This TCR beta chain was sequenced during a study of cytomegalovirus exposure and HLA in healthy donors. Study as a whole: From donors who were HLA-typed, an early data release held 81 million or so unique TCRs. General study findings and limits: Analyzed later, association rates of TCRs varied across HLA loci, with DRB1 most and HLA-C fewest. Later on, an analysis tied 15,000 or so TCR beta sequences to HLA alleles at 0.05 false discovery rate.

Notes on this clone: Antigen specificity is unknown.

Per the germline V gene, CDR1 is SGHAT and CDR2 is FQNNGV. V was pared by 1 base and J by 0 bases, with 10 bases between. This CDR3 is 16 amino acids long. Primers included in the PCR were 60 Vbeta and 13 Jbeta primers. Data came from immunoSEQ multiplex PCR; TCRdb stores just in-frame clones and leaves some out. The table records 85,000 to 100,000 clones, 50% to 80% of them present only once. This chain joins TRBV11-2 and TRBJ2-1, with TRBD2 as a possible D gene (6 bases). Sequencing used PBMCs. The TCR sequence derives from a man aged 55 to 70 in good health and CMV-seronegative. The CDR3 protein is CASSLAAGSSYNEQFF. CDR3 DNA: TGTGCCAGCAGCTTAGCGGCGGGGAGCTCCTACAATGAGCAGTTCTTC.